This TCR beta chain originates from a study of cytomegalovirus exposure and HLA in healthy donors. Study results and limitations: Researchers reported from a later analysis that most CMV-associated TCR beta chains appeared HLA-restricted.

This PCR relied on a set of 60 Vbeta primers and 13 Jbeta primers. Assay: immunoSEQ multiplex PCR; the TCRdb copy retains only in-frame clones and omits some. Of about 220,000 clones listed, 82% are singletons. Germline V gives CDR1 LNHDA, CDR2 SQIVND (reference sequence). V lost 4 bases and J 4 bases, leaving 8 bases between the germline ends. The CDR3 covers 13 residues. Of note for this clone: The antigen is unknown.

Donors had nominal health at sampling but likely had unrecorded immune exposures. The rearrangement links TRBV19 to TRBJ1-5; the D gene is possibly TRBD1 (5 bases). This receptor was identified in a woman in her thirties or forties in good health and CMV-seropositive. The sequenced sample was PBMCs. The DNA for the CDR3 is TGTGCCAGTAGTACACAGGCGAATCAGCCCCAGCATTTT. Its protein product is CASSTQANQPQHF.